Each of the 26 T cell receptor beta chains below was sequenced from the same sample in a study of cytomegalovirus exposure and HLA in healthy donors. Primers: 60 Vbeta forward and 13 Jbeta reverse. Clones were sequenced by immunoSEQ multiplex PCR, and TCRdb holds only the in-frame ones, with some missing. The ten most abundant clones cover around 12% of a sample with 53,000 or so clones. Sample: PBMCs. All receptors come from a man aged 18 to 29 in good health and CMV-seropositive.

The chain links TRBV7-8 to TRBJ2-3, with D unclear. The germline gives CDR1 SGHVS, CDR2 FQNEAQ. This CDR3 has 17 amino acids. With 10 bases removed from V and 0 bases from J, the gap between germline ends came to 23 bases. CDR3 bases: TGTGCCACCCGGGTGAGAAGTCTGAGAACTAGCACAGATACGCAGTATTTT. It yields the protein CATRVRSLRTSTDTQYF.

This chain links TRBV4-1 with TRBJ2-7; 10 positions agree with TRBD2. CDR3 length equals 18 residues. Germline V gene data show CDR1 as MGHRA and CDR2 as YSYEKL. J was trimmed by 0 bases and V by 4 bases; bases with no gene match: 12. This CDR3 is CASSPRASGRTRSYEQYF. CDR3 sequence (DNA): TGCGCCAGCAGCCCTCGCGCTAGCGGGAGAACTCGCTCCTACGAGCAGTACTTC.

The chain joins TRBV29-1 to TRBJ1-2; a possible D gene is TRBD1 (6 bases). Germline-derived CDR1 and CDR2 are SQVTM and ANQGSEA. V lost 6 bases and J 5 bases, leaving 19 bases between the germline ends. The CDR3 length is 14 residues. CDR3 in amino acids: CSVHSRQGRYGYTF. The CDR3 bases are TGCAGCGTACATTCGAGGCAGGGGCGGTATGGCTACACCTTC.

The chain links TRBV9 to TRBJ2-1; 8 bases map to TRBD2. V dropped 1 base and J dropped 0; count of bases not matched to a gene: 12. The CDR3 length is 19 residues. Per germline, CDR1 SGDLS and CDR2 YYNGEE. The CDR3 DNA is TGTGCCAGCAGCGTACCTAGCGGGTCCCGTCCCTCCTCCTACAATGAGCAGTTCTTC. Protein product: CASSVPSGSRPSSYNEQFF.

The V and J genes are TRBV9 and TRBJ1-2, with 9 positions matching TRBD1. The germline CDR1 and CDR2 sequences are SGDLS and YYNGEE. Germline trimming cut 6 bases from V and 7 bases from J; bases unmatched to any gene: 7. CDR3 length equals 13 residues. The CDR3 sequence is CASNAQGAGGYTF. CDR3 sequence (DNA): TGTGCCAGCAACGCACAGGGGGCGGGTGGCTACACCTTC.

The rearrangement uses TRBV27 and TRBJ1-2, with D perhaps matching TRBD1 (6 bases). The V end lost 2 bases, the J end lost 0 bases, and 13 bases lay between the germline ends. The V gene's germline CDR1 is MNHEY and CDR2 SMNVEV (reference sequence). CDR3 length: 16 amino acids. The CDR3 protein is CASSLLPRDTNYGYTF. The CDR3 nucleotides are TGTGCCAGCAGTTTACTTCCCCGGGACACTAACTATGGCTACACCTTC.

The chain links TRBV25-1 to TRBJ2-3, with 12 bases matching TRBD2. This CDR3 is 16 amino acids long. After removal of 5 bases from V and 2 bases from J, the junction contained 5 bases not matched to a gene. CDR1 is MGHDK and CDR2 is SYGVNS in the germline V gene. The CDR3 bases are TGTGCCAGCAGTCCACGGACTAGCGGGATCACAGATACGCAGTATTTT. Translating it yields CASSPRTSGITDTQYF. The full variable domain, with the rest looked up from reference TRBV25-1 and TRBJ2-3, is EADIYQTPRYLVIGTGKKITLECSQTMGHDKMYWYQQDPGMELHLIHYSYGVNSTEKGDLSSESTVSRIRTEHFPLTLESARPSHTSQYLCASSPRTSGITDTQYFGPGTRLTVL.

This rearrangement joins TRBV6-5 to TRBJ1-4; no reliable D call. Germline V gene sequence: CDR1 MNHEY, CDR2 SVGAGI. Trimming pared 1 base from V and 7 bases from J, leaving 10 bases between. The CDR3 loop spans 14 amino acids. The CDR3 region has the DNA TGTGCCAGCAGTTACTTGACCCGCGGTGAAAAACTGTTTTTT. This encodes CASSYLTRGEKLFF.

The chain uses TRBV7-5 and TRBJ2-7; TRBD2 was called by the table and not checked on the DNA. TRBV7-5 is a documented pseudogene. The CDR3 runs to 19 residues. CDR3: CVRSPHRTSGRQSSYEQYF. In DNA form, the CDR3 reads TGTGTCAGAAGCCCGCACAGGACTAGCGGGAGACAGAGCTCCTACGAGCAGTACTTC.

This chain joins TRBV9 and TRBJ2-7, with D tentatively TRBD1 (5 bases). The germline CDR1 and CDR2 sequences are SGDLS and YYNGEE. V gave up 0 bases and J gave up 3 bases, with 10 bases separating them. There are 14 residues in the CDR3. CDR3 in amino acids: CASSVVGENYEQYF. The DNA for the CDR3 is TGTGCCAGCAGCGTAGTAGGGGAAAACTACGAGCAGTACTTC. Based on the CDR3 plus reference TRBV9 and TRBJ2-7, the full variable domain is DSGVTQTPKHLITATGQRVTLRCSPRSGDLSVYWYQQSLDQGLQFLIQYYNGEERAKGNILERFSAQQFPDLHSELNLSSLELGDSALYFCASSVVGENYEQYFGPGTRLTVT.

The rearrangement links TRBV5-4 to TRBJ2-3; unclear D gene. The CDR3 is 15 amino acids. Germline V lookup: CDR1 SGHNT, CDR2 YYREEE (reference sequence). Trimming took 9 bases from V and 0 from J, leaving 17 bases between them. CDR3 nucleotide sequence: TGTGCCACCAGATTGGAGCGCCCTAGCACAGATACGCAGTATTTT. Its translation is CATRLERPSTDTQYF.

The chain employs TRBV4-1 and TRBJ1-1; weak D call: TRBD1 (6 bases). The CDR3 length is 16 residues. The V gene's germline CDR1 is MGHRA and CDR2 YSYEKL. Trimming took off 0 bases at V and 5 bases at J, with 16 bases between the two ends. CDR3 loop: CASSQDTEGGGTEAFF. The DNA for the CDR3 is TGCGCCAGCAGCCAAGATACAGAAGGGGGTGGGACTGAAGCTTTCTTT.

This chain uses TRBV7-3 with TRBJ2-1; a possible D gene is TRBD1 (5 bases). The V gene lost 1 base and the J gene lost 0 bases, with 7 bases spanning the gap. The CDR3 is 15 residues long. Germline CDR1 is SGHTA and CDR2 is FQGTGA. The CDR3 DNA is TGTGCCAGCAGCTTAAGGGGCGGCTCCTACAATGAGCAGTTCTTC. Translated, it gives CASSLRGGSYNEQFF.

The chain employs TRBV28 and TRBJ1-5, with 7 positions matching TRBD1. After removal of 10 bases from V and 10 bases from J, the junction contained 10 bases not matched to a gene. The CDR3 has 12 residues. Germline-derived CDR1 and CDR2 are MDHEN and SYDVKM. As DNA, the CDR3 is TGTGCCACTCGGACGGGACAGCGACCCCAGCATTTT. This translates into CATRTGQRPQHF.

The J gene is TRBJ2-2, the V gene TRBV18, with TRBD2 matching over 8 bases. Germline CDR1 is KGHSH and CDR2 is LQKENI. V trimming: 6 bases; J trimming: 5 bases; junction bases outside the gene matches: 8. The CDR3 is 15 amino acids. CDR3 bases: TGTGCCAGCTCTAACGGACTAGCCCTTACCGGGGAGCTGTTTTTT. This encodes CASSNGLALTGELFF.

The chain carries TRBV18 and TRBJ1-1; D gene unclear. This CDR3 comprises 14 residues. The V gene lost 3 bases and the J gene lost 5 bases, with 13 bases spanning the gap. Germline assignment: CDR1 KGHSH and CDR2 LQKENI. CDR3 sequence: CASSPVQEGTEAFF. Here the CDR3 DNA reads TGTGCCAGCTCACCGGTCCAGGAGGGAACTGAAGCTTTCTTT.

V is TRBV9 and J is TRBJ2-7, with TRBD2 matching over 9 bases. Germline V gives CDR1 SGDLS, CDR2 YYNGEE. The junction had 7 bases not matched to a gene; V was cut back by 0 bases and J by 6 bases. The CDR3 totals 15 residues. CDR3 region: CASSVAPAGGREQYF. In DNA form, the CDR3 reads TGTGCCAGCAGCGTAGCTCCGGCGGGAGGGCGCGAGCAGTACTTC.

The chain recombines TRBV11-3 with TRBJ2-1, with D possibly TRBD2 on 5 matching bases. CDR3 length: 18 amino acids. Germline lookup yields CDR1 SGHNT and CDR2 YENEEA. V lost 0 bases and J 0 bases, leaving 15 bases between the germline ends. The CDR3 sequence is CASSLDTSDWASYNEQFF. DNA for the CDR3: TGTGCCAGCAGCTTAGATACGTCGGACTGGGCCTCCTACAATGAGCAGTTCTTC.

V is TRBV19 and J is TRBJ2-5; the match to TRBD2 covers 8 bases. The CDR3 runs 15 residues. Germline CDR1 is LNHDA and CDR2 is SQIVND (reference sequence). J gave up 5 bases and V 7 bases, and 12 bases lay outside the gene matches. The CDR3 DNA reads TGTGCCAGTACTGACGGGAGGGGGATATCGGAGACCCAGTACTTC. Translating it yields CASTDGRGISETQYF.

The CDR3 bases are TGTGCCAGCAGCTTAGATCCGGGACAGGGGAGTTCACCCCTCCACTTT. It is translated as CASSLDPGQGSSPLHF. The V and J genes are TRBV7-9 and TRBJ1-6, with 10 positions matching TRBD1. The junction had 6 bases not matched to a gene; V was cut back by 1 base and J by 9 bases. The germline gives CDR1 SEHNR, CDR2 FQNEAQ (reference sequence). CDR3 size: 16 residues.

This chain uses TRBV27 with TRBJ2-5; 9 bases agree with TRBD1. Per the germline V gene, CDR1 is MNHEY and CDR2 is SMNVEV (reference sequence). CDR3 size: 15 residues. V lost 2 bases to trimming and J lost 6 bases; unmatched junction nucleotides: 7. In nucleotides, the CDR3 is TGTGCCAGCAGTTTAGGACTCGGACAGGGGAAGACCCAGTACTTC. This translates into CASSLGLGQGKTQYF.

The genes are TRBV9 and TRBJ1-3; a weak D match, TRBD1 (6 bases). The germline V and J ends were trimmed by 0 bases and 0 bases, with 10 bases remaining between them. Germline V lookup: CDR1 SGDLS, CDR2 YYNGEE. The CDR3 has 16 residues. Here the CDR3 DNA reads TGTGCCAGCAGCGTAGCCACAGGGTACTCTGGAAACACCATATATTTT. The encoded protein is CASSVATGYSGNTIYF.

The chain carries TRBV18 and TRBJ2-4; D gene ambiguous. V was pared by 0 bases and J by 9 bases, with 12 bases between. Germline assignment: CDR1 KGHSH and CDR2 LQKENI. The CDR3 totals 14 residues. Written as DNA, the CDR3 is TGTGCCAGCTCACCACCGAGCAGCGTAAGCATTCAGTACTTC. Encoded protein: CASSPPSSVSIQYF. The full variable domain, in which reference TRBV18 and TRBJ2-4 provide the parts outside the CDR3, is NAGVMQNPRHLVRRRGQEARLRCSPMKGHSHVYWYRQLPEEGLKFMVYLQKENIIDESGMPKERFSAEFPKEGPSILRIQQVVRGDSAAYFCASSPPSSVSIQYFGAGTRLSVL.

This sequence joins TRBV7-3 and TRBJ2-1; 8 bases line up with TRBD2. Germline-derived CDR1 and CDR2 are SGHTA and FQGTGA. V shed 2 bases and J 2 bases; nucleotides not matched to a gene: 5. The CDR3 consists of 16 residues. The CDR3 nucleotides read TGTGCCAGCAGCTTACGACCGGGAGGGACCTACAATGAGCAGTTCTTC. Translation: CASSLRPGGTYNEQFF.

This chain joins TRBV11-2 and TRBJ1-2; 8 bases match TRBD1. The CDR3 loop spans 13 amino acids. With 3 bases clipped from V and 8 bases from J, the junction kept 5 bases outside the gene matches. Per the germline V gene, CDR1 is SGHAT and CDR2 is FQNNGV. The CDR3 sequence is CASSFMDRVGYTF. The CDR3 DNA reads TGTGCCAGCAGCTTCATGGACAGGGTCGGCTACACCTTC.

The chain recombines TRBV28 with TRBJ2-2; D remains unclear. This CDR3 has 15 residues. V was shortened by 1 base and J by 3 bases, with 9 bases between the two germline ends. CDR1 and CDR2 from the germline V gene are MDHEN and SYDVKM. For the CDR3, the DNA is TGTGCCAGCAGTTTATTGCAGGAAGACACCGGGGAGCTGTTTTTT. It is translated as CASSLLQEDTGELFF.